The 27 T cell receptor beta chains below all came from one sample that was sequenced in a study of blood T cell repertoires in COVID-19. Method: immunoSEQ multiplex PCR; TCRdb's copy keeps in-frame clones and lacks some. Here the sample spans about 47,000 clones, about four fifths being singletons. The sample taken for sequencing was peripheral blood. Source of these receptors: a man between 65 and 85 years old with active COVID-19.

V usage is TRBV4-1 and J usage is TRBJ2-7; a weak D match, TRBD2 (6 bases). V gave up 5 bases and J gave up 1 base, with 15 bases separating them. Germline V gives CDR1 MGHRA, CDR2 YSYEKL. The CDR3 loop spans 15 amino acids. The CDR3 is CASSLGGSGSYEQYF. CDR3 coding DNA: TGCGCCAGCAGCTTAGGAGGGTCGGGTTCCTACGAGCAGTACTTC.

J is TRBJ1-2 and V is TRBV27; TRBD1 matches 10 bases. This CDR3 contains 12 residues. In germline, CDR1 is MNHEY, CDR2 SMNVEV (reference sequence). With 6 bases clipped from V and 5 bases from J, the junction kept 0 bases outside the gene matches. The CDR3 region has the DNA TGTGCCAGCAGGGGACAGGGGTATGGCTACACCTTC. Protein: CASRGQGYGYTF.

The genes are TRBV7-8 and TRBJ1-2; D uncertain. The germline V gene encodes CDR1 SGHVS and CDR2 FQNEAQ. The CDR3 extends over 13 amino acids. The V gene lost 5 bases and the J gene lost 0 bases, with 7 bases spanning the gap. The CDR3 DNA follows: TGTGCCAGCAGCCGGGAGACTAACTATGGCTACACCTTC. Translated: CASSRETNYGYTF. Based on the CDR3 plus reference TRBV7-8 and TRBJ1-2, the full variable domain is GAGVSQSPRYKVAKRGQDVALRCDPISGHVSLFWYQQALGQGPEFLTYFQNEAQLDKSGLPSDRFFAERPEGSVSTLKIQRTQQEDSAVYLCASSRETNYGYTFGSGTRLTVV.

The V gene is TRBV27, the J gene TRBJ1-4, with D hard to call. CDR1 is MNHEY and CDR2 is SMNVEV in the germline V gene (reference sequence). V dropped 3 bases and J dropped 5 bases, with 10 bases sitting between them. This CDR3 spans 14 amino acids. CDR3 in amino acids: CASSFNGGNEKLFF. The CDR3 coding sequence is TGTGCCAGCAGTTTCAACGGAGGGAATGAAAAACTGTTTTTT.

This clone was found a few times. The V and J genes are TRBV6-5 and TRBJ1-1; D might be TRBD1 (6 bases). Per the germline V gene, CDR1 is MNHEY and CDR2 is SVGAGI. Trimming removed 5 bases at V and 5 bases at J, with 15 bases between. The CDR3 is 14 residues long. CDR3 loop: CASSKNTGLTEAFF. The DNA of the CDR3 is TGTGCCAGCAGTAAAAATACAGGGTTAACTGAAGCTTTCTTT.

This chain connects TRBV19 to TRBJ1-1; maybe TRBD1 (6 bases). The CDR3 consists of 16 residues. Trimming took off 8 bases at V and 1 base at J, with 20 bases between the two ends. Germline CDR1 LNHDA, CDR2 SQIVND (reference sequence). CDR3 sequence: CASYNRQGLGNTEAFF. For the CDR3, the DNA is TGTGCCAGTTACAACCGGCAGGGGCTAGGGAACACTGAAGCTTTCTTT.

This rearrangement joins TRBV7-8 to TRBJ1-5; 9 bases are a match to TRBD1. The length of the CDR3 is 15 residues. The V gene end was trimmed by 3 bases and the J gene end by 4 bases; junction bases not matched to a gene: 4. Germline V lookup: CDR1 SGHVS, CDR2 FQNEAQ. Written as DNA, the CDR3 is TGTGCCAGCAGCTTCCGGGGACAGGGAAATCAGCCCCAGCATTTT. Its translation: CASSFRGQGNQPQHF. The whole variable domain, remainder taken from reference TRBV7-8 and TRBJ1-5, is GAGVSQSPRYKVAKRGQDVALRCDPISGHVSLFWYQQALGQGPEFLTYFQNEAQLDKSGLPSDRFFAERPEGSVSTLKIQRTQQEDSAVYLCASSFRGQGNQPQHFGDGTRLSIL.

This rearrangement joins TRBV5-6 to TRBJ2-5, with 13 bases identical to TRBD2. Trimming cost V 4 bases and J 1 base; bases outside gene matches: 10. The CDR3 is 18 residues long. Germline V gene lookup returns CDR1 SGHDT and CDR2 YYEEEE. The DNA of the CDR3 is TGTGCCAGCAGCGCCGGGACTAGCGGGGTCTGGATCCAAGAGACCCAGTACTTC. This codes for CASSAGTSGVWIQETQYF.

The gene calls are TRBV7-6 and TRBJ2-7; D might be TRBD1 (5 bases). This CDR3 comprises 11 residues. V shed 11 bases and J shed 4 bases, with 12 bases lying between them. Germline CDR1 and CDR2: SGHVS and FNYEAQ. CDR3 coding DNA: TGTGCCGGGGCCGGTGGGTACGAGCAGTACTTC. The encoded protein is CAGAGGYEQYF.

V gene TRBV7-9 combines with J gene TRBJ1-2, with TRBD1 as a possible D gene (5 bases). Germline values: CDR1 SEHNR, CDR2 FQNEAQ (reference sequence). This CDR3 comprises 15 residues. V was pared by 4 bases and J by 7 bases, with 19 bases between. The CDR3 bases are TGTGCCAGCAGCTCTATTGCGGGGGATCCCCTTGGCTACACCTTC. Its translation is CASSSIAGDPLGYTF.

The chain couples TRBV7-9 to TRBJ2-7, with a tentative D call TRBD2 (5 bases). The V gene lost 5 bases and the J gene lost 4 bases, with 18 bases spanning the gap. CDR1 is SEHNR and CDR2 is FQNEAQ in the germline V gene (reference sequence). CDR3 size: 15 residues. The CDR3 nucleotides read TGTGCCAGCAGCCCGATGGCTAGCTCGGAATACGAGCAGTACTTC. It codes for CASSPMASSEYEQYF.

This clone has just a few counts. The chain has TRBV11-2 and TRBJ1-1, with D hard to call. This CDR3 has 18 amino acids. Trimming took off 0 bases at V and 0 bases at J, with 17 bases between the two ends. CDR1 is SGHAT, CDR2 FQNNGV, per germline. The CDR3 is CASSLDPGRGLMNTEAFF. The CDR3 region has the DNA TGTGCCAGCAGCTTAGATCCGGGTCGAGGGCTTATGAACACTGAAGCTTTCTTT. Together with reference TRBV11-2 and TRBJ1-1, the CDR3 gives the full variable domain: EAGVAQSPRYKIIEKRQSVAFWCNPISGHATLYWYQQILGQGPKLLIQFQNNGVVDDSQLPKDRFSAERLKGVDSTLKIQPAKLEDSAVYLCASSLDPGRGLMNTEAFFGQGTRLTVV.

The V gene is TRBV7-3, the J gene TRBJ2-6; D is undetermined. This CDR3 region has 15 residues. Trimming left V 1 base short and J 4 bases short, with 8 bases between. The germline gives CDR1 SGHTA, CDR2 FQGTGA. As DNA, the CDR3 is TGTGCCAGCAGCTTAAGTGCCGGGGGGGCCAACGTCCTGACTTTC. Its protein product is CASSLSAGGANVLTF.

The CDR3 nucleotides read TGCGCCAGCAGCCAAGAACGGACTTATTCGACCGGGGAGCTGTTTTTT. It specifies CASSQERTYSTGELFF. The V call is TRBV4-3, the J call TRBJ2-2; D possibly corresponds to TRBD2 (5 bases). Trimming took 0 bases from V and 5 from J, leaving 13 bases between them. Germline CDR1 reads LGHNA; CDR2 reads YSLEER. This CDR3 comprises 16 residues.

The chain uses TRBV19 and TRBJ2-1; possibly TRBD2 for D (6 bases). The germline gives CDR1 LNHDA, CDR2 SQIVND (reference sequence). V dropped 0 bases and J dropped 9 bases, with 18 bases sitting between them. This CDR3 has 16 residues. This CDR3 reads CASSIDGGSSRGEQFF. For the CDR3, the DNA is TGTGCCAGTAGTATAGATGGGGGGTCTTCTCGGGGTGAGCAGTTCTTC. The entire variable domain, with the rest obtained from reference TRBV19 and TRBJ2-1, is as follows: DGGITQSPKYLFRKEGQNVTLSCEQNLNHDAMYWYRQDPGQGLRLIYYSQIVNDFQKGDIAEGYSVSREKKESFPLTVTSAQKNPTAFYLCASSIDGGSSRGEQFFGPGTRLTVL.

The rearrangement joins TRBV19 to TRBJ2-3, with 8 bases that match TRBD1. CDR3 length equals 17 residues. V was clipped by 5 bases and J by 0 bases; unmatched bases: 10. Germline assignment: CDR1 LNHDA and CDR2 SQIVND (reference sequence). This CDR3 is CASSQFGQGYSTDTQYF. In DNA, the CDR3 is TGTGCCAGTAGTCAATTCGGACAGGGATATAGCACAGATACGCAGTATTTT.

The V and J genes are TRBV9 and TRBJ1-2; 9 bases are a match to TRBD1. Trimming cost V 6 bases and J 2 bases; bases outside gene matches: 5. This CDR3 spans 14 amino acids. The germline gives CDR1 SGDLS, CDR2 YYNGEE. The CDR3 sequence is CASNRGQGNYGYTF. The DNA of the CDR3 is TGTGCCAGCAACAGGGGACAGGGCAACTATGGCTACACCTTC.

The V and J genes are TRBV5-5 and TRBJ1-4, with unresolved D. The CDR3 covers 15 residues. The V end lost 3 bases, the J end lost 4 bases, and 13 bases lay between the germline ends. CDR1 is SGHKS and CDR2 is YYEKEE in the germline V gene (reference sequence). The CDR3 DNA sequence: TGTGCCAGCAGCTGGATGGGGAGCCTTAATGAAAAACTGTTTTTT. Translating gives CASSWMGSLNEKLFF.

This clone was found a few times. J is TRBJ1-6 and V is TRBV5-8; 9 positions match TRBD1. This CDR3 is 14 amino acids long. The V gene end was trimmed by 0 bases and the J gene end by 11 bases; junction bases not matched to a gene: 3. Germline V gene lookup returns CDR1 SGHTS and CDR2 YDEGEE. CDR3: CASSLEGTGTPLHF. In DNA, the CDR3 is TGTGCCAGCAGCTTGGAAGGGACAGGGACACCCCTCCACTTT.

V is TRBV4-3 and J is TRBJ1-2; TRBD1 agrees at 8 bases. Germline V gene data show CDR1 as LGHNA and CDR2 as YSLEER. The CDR3 contains 16 residues. Unmatched junction bases numbered 17, after V lost 4 bases and J lost 10 bases. CDR3 sequence (DNA): TGCGCCAGCAGCCCCGAGCCCAGGGGGCGAACGAGAGCCTACACCTTC. Protein sequence: CASSPEPRGRTRAYTF.

The chain employs TRBV27 and TRBJ1-2, with D possibly TRBD1 on 6 matching bases. Germline CDR1 MNHEY, CDR2 SMNVEV (reference sequence). Deletions cut 3 bases from V and 6 bases from J, with 14 bases between. The CDR3 spans 14 residues. CDR3 residues: CASSFPGQRDGYTF. For the CDR3, the DNA is TGTGCCAGCAGTTTTCCCGGACAGCGCGATGGCTACACCTTC.

The chain links TRBV24-1 to TRBJ1-2; D may be TRBD1 (5 bases). With 9 bases removed from V and 7 bases from J, the gap between germline ends came to 14 bases. Germline V gene sequence: CDR1 KGHDR, CDR2 SFDVKD. The CDR3 sequence is 12 residues long. CDR3 in DNA: TGTGCCACCTCATCCCAGGGAGGTGGCTACACCTTC. Its protein is CATSSQGGGYTF.

V usage is TRBV14 and J usage is TRBJ1-3, with no clear D. Germline V gene data show CDR1 as SGHDN and CDR2 as FVKESK. Trimming removed 2 bases at V and 4 bases at J, with 3 bases between. The length of the CDR3 is 12 residues. The CDR3: CASSQQGNTIYF. The CDR3, as DNA: TGTGCCAGCAGCCAACAAGGAAACACCATATATTTT.

This clone came up once. Other DNA sequences in the sample encode the same CDR3. V is TRBV6-5 and J is TRBJ2-2; TRBD1 aligns across 7 bases. The germline V gene encodes CDR1 MNHEY and CDR2 SVGAGI. The CDR3 has 13 amino acids. Trimming cost V 8 bases and J 1 base; bases outside gene matches: 1. This CDR3 is CASRTGNTGELFF. In DNA, the CDR3 is TGTGCCAGCCGGACAGGGAACACCGGGGAGCTGTTTTTT.

This chain uses TRBV6-5 with TRBJ2-7; possibly TRBD2 for D (7 bases). CDR1 MNHEY and CDR2 SVGAGI come from the germline V gene. Trimming cost V 7 bases and J 1 base, with 17 bases left between them. The CDR3 loop spans 15 amino acids. CDR3 nucleotide sequence: TGTGCCAGCACACAAAGGGGGGGTATGTCCTACGAGCAGTACTTC. This sequence encodes CASTQRGGMSYEQYF.

The rearrangement links TRBV7-3 to TRBJ2-2, with D tentatively TRBD1 (6 bases). This CDR3 is 16 amino acids long. With 3 bases removed from V and 5 bases from J, the gap between germline ends came to 16 bases. CDR1 and CDR2 (germline): SGHTA, FQGTGA. The CDR3 loop is CASSFLGGPETGELFF. The DNA of the CDR3 is TGTGCCAGCAGCTTTCTAGGGGGTCCGGAGACCGGGGAGCTGTTTTTT.

The gene calls are TRBV7-2 and TRBJ2-5, with 10 bases that match TRBD2. Germline values: CDR1 SGHTA, CDR2 FQGNSA. V shed 4 bases, J shed 2 bases, and the junction held 4 bases outside the gene matches. The CDR3 length is 15 residues. For the CDR3, the DNA is TGTGCCAGCAGCTCACCTAGCGGGGGACAAGAGACCCAGTACTTC. Translating gives CASSSPSGGQETQYF.